The entry that follows covers one T cell receptor beta chain sequence. Germline is not matched at one junction end, which may reflect a read error. Germline assignment: CDR1 MGHRA and CDR2 YSYEKL. The CDR3 totals 16 residues. The sample belongs to a study of cytomegalovirus exposure and HLA in healthy donors. 60 Vbeta and 13 Jbeta primers were used in PCR. Data came from immunoSEQ multiplex PCR; TCRdb stores just in-frame clones and leaves some out. In the table there are about 200,000 clones, around 80% of which are singletons. This rearrangement joins TRBV4-1 to TRBJ2-3; D is perhaps TRBD2 (5 bases). Sequenced material: PBMCs. The clonotype was recovered from a man in his fifties in good health and CMV-seronegative. Here the CDR3 reads CASSRAREGNTNTQYF. As DNA, the CDR3 is TGCGCCAGCAGCCGCGCCCGGGAAGGAAACACAAATACGCAGTATTTT.